This is a list of T cell receptor beta chains from one sample in a study of identifying expanded T cells in peripheral blood. Assay used: immunoSEQ multiplex PCR; TCRdb lists only in-frame clones, some missing. The sample holds fewer than 110,000 clones, 87% seen once. The sample comprised blood. The receptors originated from a person between 18 and 70 years old in good health. Both conserved end residues are part of each CDR3. A D gene is named only where the DNA matches it firmly. The listing skips clone size in some rows; elsewhere it reads once, few, many or a size class.

v_gene	j_gene	abundance	d_gene	CDR3aa	CDR3nt
TRBV11-2	TRBJ2-5	NA	TRBD1	CASSSTGGRGTQYF	TGTGCCAGCAGCTCAACAGGGGGCAGGGGGACCCAGTACTTC
TRBV11-2	TRBJ1-6	once	TRBD1	CASRPTGTDQNSPLHF	TGTGCCAGCAGGCCTACCGGGACAGACCAGAATTCACCCCTCCACTTT
TRBV14	TRBJ1-3	NA	TRBD1	CASTQGKGNTIYF	TGTGCCAGCACACAGGGGAAAGGAAACACCATATATTTT
TRBV6-5	TRBJ2-3	NA	NA	CASSYLSGVDTQYF	TGTGCCAGCAGTTACCTGTCAGGGGTTGATACGCAGTATTTT
TRBV25-1	TRBJ2-1	NA	TRBD1	CASSDQQGAPYNEQFF	TGTGCCAGCAGTGACCAACAGGGGGCGCCCTACAATGAGCAGTTCTTC
TRBV7-9	TRBJ2-7	NA	TRBD1	CASSLNEGWPGGNYEQYF	TGTGCCAGCAGCTTAAATGAGGGCTGGCCAGGGGGCAACTACGAGCAGTACTTC
TRBV7-9	TRBJ1-5	NA	TRBD1	CASSGTGNQPQHF	TGTGCCAGCAGCGGGACAGGGAATCAGCCCCAGCATTTT
TRBV5-1	TRBJ2-3	NA	TRBD1	CASSFGPGTGGTDTQYF	TGCGCCAGCAGCTTCGGCCCCGGGACAGGGGGCACAGATACGCAGTATTTT
TRBV7-2	TRBJ2-2	NA	NA	CAIPPGLGINTGELFF	TGTGCCATCCCGCCCGGTCTAGGGATAAACACCGGGGAGCTGTTTTTT
TRBV4-1	TRBJ2-2	few	TRBD1	CASGSYRGPGWGGELFF	TGCGCCAGCGGATCTTACAGGGGCCCCGGTTGGGGCGGGGAGCTGTTTTTT
TRBV5-1	TRBJ2-1	NA	NA	CASSLRGGVPNEQFF	TGCGCCAGCAGCTTGAGGGGGGGAGTCCCTAATGAGCAGTTCTTC
TRBV7-9	TRBJ2-7	NA	NA	CASSSSPPAIWSEQYF	TGTGCCAGCAGCTCCTCCCCCCCCGCTATCTGGAGCGAGCAGTACTTC
TRBV4-1	TRBJ2-5	NA	NA	CASSQDFTKETQYF	TGCGCCAGCAGCCAAGATTTCACTAAAGAGACCCAGTACTTC
TRBV5-1	TRBJ1-6	NA	NA	CASSLDQDPRRSPLHF	TGCGCCAGCAGCTTGGACCAGGACCCCCGACGGTCACCCCTCCACTTT
TRBV29-1	TRBJ1-2	NA	NA	CSVEGGGYTF	TGCAGCGTTGAGGGAGGTGGCTACACCTTC
TRBV9	TRBJ2-2	NA	TRBD2	CASSVTGLATSGELFF	TGTGCCAGCAGCGTAACAGGACTAGCTACTTCCGGGGAGCTGTTTTTT
TRBV19	TRBJ1-4	NA	NA	CASSIPGDITTNEKLFF	TGTGCCAGTAGTATTCCAGGGGACATAACAACTAATGAAAAACTGTTTTTT
TRBV7-2	TRBJ2-2	NA	TRBD2	CASSLFFPAGGTTGELFF	TGTGCCAGCAGCTTATTCTTTCCGGCGGGGGGAACCACCGGGGAGCTGTTTTTT
TRBV5-4	TRBJ2-1	NA	NA	CASSLDGHEQFF	TGTGCCAGCAGCTTGGACGGCCATGAGCAGTTCTTC
TRBV7-2	TRBJ1-2	NA	NA	CASSSSANYGYTF	TGTGCCAGCAGCTCGTCGGCTAACTATGGCTACACCTTC
TRBV30	TRBJ1-1	NA	NA	CAWSVRSIATF	TGTGCCTGGAGTGTAAGGTCGATCGCGACCTTT
TRBV6-5	TRBJ1-2	NA	NA	CASSYSGDGYTF	TGTGCCAGCAGTTACTCGGGGGATGGCTACACCTTC
TRBV29-1	TRBJ2-3	NA	TRBD1	CSVEDLEGATQYF	TGCAGCGTTGAAGATCTAGAGGGGGCTACGCAGTATTTT
TRBV4-2	TRBJ1-4	NA	TRBD1	CASSPSSGTGKNEKLFF	TGTGCCAGCAGCCCATCCAGTGGGACAGGGAAGAATGAAAAACTGTTTTTT
TRBV7-8	TRBJ2-4	NA	TRBD2	CASSRTKTSGGAWDIQYF	TGTGCCAGCAGCCGCACAAAGACTAGCGGGGGGGCTTGGGACATTCAGTACTTC
TRBV19	TRBJ1-1	NA	TRBD1	CASSRGSGTTEAFF	TGTGCCAGTAGCAGGGGGTCAGGGACGACTGAAGCTTTCTTT
TRBV30	TRBJ2-5	NA	NA	CAWSVLGTQYF	TGTGCCTGGAGTGTACTAGGGACCCAGTACTTC
TRBV29-1	TRBJ1-1	NA	NA	CSVVGDKSEAFF	TGCAGCGTTGTAGGGGATAAATCTGAAGCTTTCTTT
TRBV6-5	TRBJ2-7	NA	NA	CASSYQGYEQYF	TGTGCCAGCAGTTACCAGGGCTACGAGCAGTACTTC
TRBV4-3	TRBJ1-6	NA	NA	CASSQSTLATGYNSPLHF	TGCGCCAGCAGCCAGTCCACCCTGGCGACAGGTTATAATTCACCCCTCCACTTT
TRBV25-1	TRBJ1-2	NA	TRBD1	CASSAMGESGQANGYTF	TGTGCCAGCAGTGCCATGGGCGAGTCGGGACAGGCTAATGGCTACACCTTC
TRBV5-4	TRBJ2-5	NA	TRBD1	CASSLVTGAKAETQYF	TGTGCCAGCAGCTTGGTGACAGGGGCGAAAGCGGAGACCCAGTACTTC
TRBV6-6	TRBJ1-1	NA	NA	CASKGVTNTEAFF	TGTGCCAGCAAGGGGGTTACGAACACTGAAGCTTTCTTT
TRBV7-7	TRBJ1-4	NA	NA	CASSPGQRLGEKLFF	TGTGCCAGCAGCCCGGGACAACGTTTGGGGGAAAAACTGTTTTTT
TRBV5-5	TRBJ1-4	NA	NA	CASSQKGGTPFF	TGTGCCAGCAGTCAAAAGGGGGGGACGCCGTTTTTT
TRBV30	TRBJ1-6	NA	NA	CATGGQQIGSPLHF	TGTGCCACAGGCGGACAGCAAATAGGTTCACCCCTCCACTTT